The rows below give T cell receptor beta chains drawn from one sample of a study of cytomegalovirus exposure and HLA in healthy donors. Repertoires were generated with immunoSEQ multiplex PCR, while TCRdb's copy carries only in-frame clones and drops some. The sample has tens of thousands of clones, more than 75% seen once. Sequenced sample: PBMCs. These receptors were taken from a boy aged 10-17 years in good health and CMV-seronegative. Both conserved end residues are part of each CDR3. Fields, in order: V gene, D gene, CDR3 length, J gene, clone size, CDR3 DNA, CDR3 protein. D genes are given only for firm matches. Expanded clones get a size class; other rows say once, few or many, or leave the size out.

TRBV4-2	-	16	TRBJ2-1	few	TGTGCCAGCAGCACAGGGACGGGGATGGGGTACAATGAGCAGTTCTTC	CASSTGTGMGYNEQFF
TRBV9	TRBD2	14	TRBJ2-3	-	TGTGCCAGCAGTGCGGGGGATAGCACAGATACGCAGTATTTT	CASSAGDSTDTQYF
TRBV30	TRBD1	13	TRBJ2-7	once	TGTGCCTGGACCGGGGACAGGGACGGCGAGCAGTACTTC	CAWTGDRDGEQYF
TRBV5-4	TRBD2	14	TRBJ2-4	-	TGTGCCAGCAGCCCCCGGGGGGAAAAAAACATTCAGTACTTC	CASSPRGEKNIQYF
TRBV4-1	-	16	TRBJ1-2	-	TGCGCCAGCAGCCAAGATCAACTTCAAGCTAACTATGGCTACACCTTC	CASSQDQLQANYGYTF
TRBV28	-	17	TRBJ1-2	-	TGTGCCAGCAGTTACATAGGACAAGGCCGCAACCCCTATGGCTACACCTTC	CASSYIGQGRNPYGYTF
TRBV6-5	-	13	TRBJ2-1	few	TGTGCCAGCAGTTCGTCCTCCTACAATGAGCAGTTCTTC	CASSSSSYNEQFF
TRBV4-2	-	16	TRBJ1-6	-	TGTGCCAGCAGCCAAGACCCGAGCTCCTATAATTCACCCCTCCACTTT	CASSQDPSSYNSPLHF
TRBV27	TRBD1	14	TRBJ1-6	-	TGTGCCAGCAGTTTCGGGGACAGTAATTCACCCCTCCACTTT	CASSFGDSNSPLHF
TRBV7-2	TRBD2	16	TRBJ2-7	-	TGTGCCAGCAGCTTAGTTAGCGGGGGGGCTAGGAACGAGCAGTACTTC	CASSLVSGGARNEQYF
TRBV4-1	-	14	TRBJ1-2	-	TGCGCCAGCAGCCAAGACAGTGGTGTCTATGGCTACACCTTC	CASSQDSGVYGYTF
TRBV5-1	TRBD1	14	TRBJ2-3	-	TGCGCCAGCAGCTTCGGACAGGGGACAGATACGCAGTATTTT	CASSFGQGTDTQYF
TRBV6-5	-	12	TRBJ2-7	-	TGTGCCACCCACGGCCAGGTTTACGAGCAGTACTTC	CATHGQVYEQYF
TRBV7-8	-	16	TRBJ2-7	-	TGTGCCAGCAGCCCCCCACTGCGGCAGTCCACCTACGAGCAGTACTTC	CASSPPLRQSTYEQYF
TRBV19	TRBD1	15	TRBJ2-5	-	TGTGCCAGTAGTATTGGTGCAGGGGGCGGCGAGACCCAGTACTTC	CASSIGAGGGETQYF
TRBV5-6	TRBD1	16	TRBJ2-3	few	TGTGCCAGCAGCGAAACGACAGGGGCGCTTACAGATACGCAGTATTTT	CASSETTGALTDTQYF
TRBV5-6	-	17	TRBJ1-5	-	TGTGCCAGCAGCTTGGAGGGGCAGTACGATAGCAATCAGCCCCAGCATTTT	CASSLEGQYDSNQPQHF
TRBV15	-	14	TRBJ1-2	-	TGTGCCACCAGCAGAGATAATTCCGGGAGCGGCTACACCTTC	CATSRDNSGSGYTF
TRBV27	-	14	TRBJ1-1	-	TGTGCCAGCAGTTTAATCGGCAGGGTCACTGAAGCTTTCTTT	CASSLIGRVTEAFF
TRBV5-1	-	13	TRBJ2-1	-	TGCGCCAGCGGGGACACCTCCTACAATGAGCAGTTCTTC	CASGDTSYNEQFF
TRBV7-2	TRBD2	14	TRBJ2-5	-	TGTGCCAGCAGCAACCCTGGGGGGGGAGAGACCCAGTACTTC	CASSNPGGGETQYF
TRBV5-1	TRBD1	14	TRBJ2-7	-	TGCGCCAGCAGCTATGGGACAGGGGGCTACGAGCAGTACTTC	CASSYGTGGYEQYF
TRBV4-3	TRBD1	14	TRBJ1-2	-	TGCGCCAGCAGCCAGGAAACAGGGGACCCAAGCTACACCTTC	CASSQETGDPSYTF
TRBV11-2	TRBD1	14	TRBJ2-7	-	TGTGCCAGCAGCCCCGGGACAGGGCCCCACGAGCAGTACTTC	CASSPGTGPHEQYF
TRBV7-9	TRBD2	16	TRBJ2-1	-	TGTGCCAGCAGCCCGACTAGCGGGGGGGCCAGATATGAGCAGTTCTTC	CASSPTSGGARYEQFF
TRBV2	TRBD2	13	TRBJ2-1	-	TGTGCCAGCAAGCGGGGGAGAAACAATGAGCAGTTCTTC	CASKRGRNNEQFF
TRBV21-1	-	17	TRBJ2-7	-	TGTGCCAGCAGATACTCACGGGGGGATACGCGTCGTCCCGAGCAGTACTTC	CASRYSRGDTRRPEQYF
TRBV2	-	15	TRBJ1-5	-	TGTGCCAGCAGCGGGAACCGGGCCACAAATCAGCCCCAGCATTTT	CASSGNRATNQPQHF
TRBV27	-	14	TRBJ1-5	-	TGTGCCAGCAGTTTTTCAGGGTCAGGTCAGCCCCAGCATTTT	CASSFSGSGQPQHF
TRBV28	-	13	TRBJ1-2	-	TGTGCCAGCAGTTTGCCCGGGAATTCTGGCTACACCTTC	CASSLPGNSGYTF
TRBV19	-	14	TRBJ1-5	few	TGTGCCACCAATCGCCAAGGGGGACATCAGCCCCAGCATTTT	CATNRQGGHQPQHF
TRBV4-1	-	15	TRBJ1-5	-	TGCGCCAGCAGCCAAGTCCAGGGGAGCAATCAGCCCCAGCATTTT	CASSQVQGSNQPQHF
TRBV14	-	15	TRBJ1-1	medium-sized	TGTGCCAGCAGCCCATTACAGGGAAAGAACACTGAAGCTTTCTTT	CASSPLQGKNTEAFF
TRBV2	TRBD1	12	TRBJ1-3	-	TGTGCCAGCAGTGGACAGGGGGCACCCATATATTTT	CASSGQGAPIYF
TRBV11-1	TRBD2	17	TRBJ2-3	-	TGTGCCAGCAGCCGAATAGCGGGGGGGCCGCGCACAGATACGCAGTATTTT	CASSRIAGGPRTDTQYF
TRBV14	-	15	TRBJ1-4	few	TGTGCCAGCAGCCAGGGAACAGGCGGAAATGAAAAACTGTTTTTT	CASSQGTGGNEKLFF
TRBV29-1	-	11	TRBJ2-1	-	TGCAGCGGAGGGTACGGGAATGAGCAGTTCTTC	CSGGYGNEQFF
TRBV7-2	-	15	TRBJ2-7	-	TGTGCCAGCAGCCCAACTCCAAGCAGTTACTACGAGCAGTACTTC	CASSPTPSSYYEQYF
TRBV6-1	-	15	TRBJ2-2	-	TGTGCCAGCAGTGAACGAGTTGATAACACCGGGGAGCTGTTTTTT	CASSERVDNTGELFF